This T cell receptor (beta chain) was documented in a study of CD8+ T cells in alopecia areata. Background on the study: Treatment comprised oral tofacitinib, 5 to 10 mg twice daily, in treated patients.

With regard to this clone: As yet, its antigen is unknown.

Study outcomes and limitations: Normal scalp showed lower clonality than lesional scalp, especially alopecia totalis/universalis.

Both peripheral blood and punch biopsies of lesional scalp skin were obtained from patients who had alopecia areata. Cell sorting was applied to PBMCs, and CD4+ and CD8+ T cells were collected. cDNA prepared by RNA extraction and subsequent reverse transcription served as the template for sequencing. Generated by immunoSEQ multiplex PCR, the TCRdb table keeps only in-frame clones and is missing some. Among some 180,000 clones listed, over 55% were seen once. Germline loops: CDR1 SGDLS, CDR2 YYNGEE. Trimming removed 6 bases from V and 6 bases from J, with 17 bases in between. CDR3 length: 14 residues. The chain employs TRBV9 and TRBJ2-3, with a tentative D call TRBD2 (7 bases). Sequenced here: CD4+ T cells sorted from blood, sampled at week 0. This clonotype was sampled from a human donor with alopecia areata. CDR3 protein: CASNLRGAADTQYF. DNA for the CDR3: TGTGCCAGCAACCTTCGGGGGGCCGCCGATACGCAGTATTTT.